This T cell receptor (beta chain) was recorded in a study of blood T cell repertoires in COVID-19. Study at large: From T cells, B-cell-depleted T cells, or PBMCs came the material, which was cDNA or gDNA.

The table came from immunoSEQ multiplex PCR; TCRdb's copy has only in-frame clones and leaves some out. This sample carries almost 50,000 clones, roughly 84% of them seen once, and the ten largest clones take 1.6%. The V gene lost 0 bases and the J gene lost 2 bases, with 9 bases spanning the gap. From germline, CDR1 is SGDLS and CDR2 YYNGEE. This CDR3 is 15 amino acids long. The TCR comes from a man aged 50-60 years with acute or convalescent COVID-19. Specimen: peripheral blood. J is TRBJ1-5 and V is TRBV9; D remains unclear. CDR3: CASSVGGNGNQPQHF. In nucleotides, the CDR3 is TGTGCCAGCAGCGTAGGAGGAAATGGCAATCAGCCCCAGCATTTT.